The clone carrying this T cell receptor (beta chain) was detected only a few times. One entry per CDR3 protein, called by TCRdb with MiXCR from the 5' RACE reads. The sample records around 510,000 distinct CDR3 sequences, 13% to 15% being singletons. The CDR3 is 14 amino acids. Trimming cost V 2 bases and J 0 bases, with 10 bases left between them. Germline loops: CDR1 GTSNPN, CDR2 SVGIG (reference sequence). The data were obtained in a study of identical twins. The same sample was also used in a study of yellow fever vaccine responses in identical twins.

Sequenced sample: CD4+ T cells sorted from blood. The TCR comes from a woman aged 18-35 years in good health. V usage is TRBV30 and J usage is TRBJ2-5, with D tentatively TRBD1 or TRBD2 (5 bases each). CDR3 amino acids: CAWSMGRHQETQYF. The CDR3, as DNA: TGTGCCTGGAGTATGGGACGCCACCAAGAGACCCAGTACTTC.